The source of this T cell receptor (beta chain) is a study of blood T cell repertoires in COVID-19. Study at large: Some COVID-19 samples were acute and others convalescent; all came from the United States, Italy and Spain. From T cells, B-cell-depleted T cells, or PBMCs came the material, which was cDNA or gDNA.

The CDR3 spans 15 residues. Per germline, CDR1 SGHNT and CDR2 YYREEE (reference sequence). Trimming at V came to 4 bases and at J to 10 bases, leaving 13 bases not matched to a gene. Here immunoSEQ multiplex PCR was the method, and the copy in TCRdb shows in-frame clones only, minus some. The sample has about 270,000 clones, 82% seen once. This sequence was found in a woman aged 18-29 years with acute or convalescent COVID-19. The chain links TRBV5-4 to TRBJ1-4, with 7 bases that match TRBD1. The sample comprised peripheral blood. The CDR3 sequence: CASSQGTEVAGKLFF. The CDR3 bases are TGTGCCAGCAGCCAGGGGACAGAGGTCGCCGGAAAACTGTTTTTT.